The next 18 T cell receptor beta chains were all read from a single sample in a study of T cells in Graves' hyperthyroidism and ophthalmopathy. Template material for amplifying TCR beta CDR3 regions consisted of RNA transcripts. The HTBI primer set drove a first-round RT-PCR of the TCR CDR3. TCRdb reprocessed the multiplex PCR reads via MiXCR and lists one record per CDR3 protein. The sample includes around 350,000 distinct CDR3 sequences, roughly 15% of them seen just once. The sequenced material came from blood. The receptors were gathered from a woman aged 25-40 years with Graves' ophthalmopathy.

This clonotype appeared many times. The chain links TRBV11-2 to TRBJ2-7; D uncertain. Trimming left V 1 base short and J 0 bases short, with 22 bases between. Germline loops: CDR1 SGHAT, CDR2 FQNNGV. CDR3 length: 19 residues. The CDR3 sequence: CASSLVSFPLAESSYEQYF. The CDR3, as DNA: TGTGCCAGCAGCTTAGTGTCGTTCCCGTTGGCGGAAAGCTCCTACGAGCAGTACTTC.

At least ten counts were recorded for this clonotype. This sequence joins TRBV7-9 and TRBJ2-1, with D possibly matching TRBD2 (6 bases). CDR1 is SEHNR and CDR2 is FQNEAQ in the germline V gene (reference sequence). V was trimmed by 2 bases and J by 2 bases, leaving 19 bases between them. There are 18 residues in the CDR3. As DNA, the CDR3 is TGTGCCAGCAGCTTACCTCCAAAAAGGGACTTAGCCTACAATGAGCAGTTCTTC. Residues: CASSLPPKRDLAYNEQFF.

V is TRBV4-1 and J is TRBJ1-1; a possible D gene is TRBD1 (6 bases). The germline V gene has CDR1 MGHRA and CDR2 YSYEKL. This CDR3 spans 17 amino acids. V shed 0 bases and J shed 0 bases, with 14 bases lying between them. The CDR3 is CASSQEGGGRLNTEAFF. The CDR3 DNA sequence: TGCGCCAGCAGCCAAGAGGGGGGGGGGCGCCTGAACACTGAAGCTTTCTTT.

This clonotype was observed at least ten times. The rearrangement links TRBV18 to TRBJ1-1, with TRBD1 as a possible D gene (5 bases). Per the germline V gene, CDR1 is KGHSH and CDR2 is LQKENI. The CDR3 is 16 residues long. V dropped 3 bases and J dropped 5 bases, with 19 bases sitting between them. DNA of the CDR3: TGTGCCAGCTCACCTAAGGGGCTGGGGCCCGGGACTGAAGCTTTCTTT. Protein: CASSPKGLGPGTEAFF.

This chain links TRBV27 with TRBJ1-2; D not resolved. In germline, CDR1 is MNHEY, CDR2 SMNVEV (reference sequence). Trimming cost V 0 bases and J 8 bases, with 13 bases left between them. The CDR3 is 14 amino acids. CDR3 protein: CASSLSPQAPGYTF. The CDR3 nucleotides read TGTGCCAGCAGTTTATCCCCCCAGGCTCCGGGCTACACCTTC.

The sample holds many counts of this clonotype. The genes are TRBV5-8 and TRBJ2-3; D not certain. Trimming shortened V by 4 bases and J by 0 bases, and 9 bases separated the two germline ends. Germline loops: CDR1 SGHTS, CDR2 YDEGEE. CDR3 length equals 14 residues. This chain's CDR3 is CASSPKTSTDTQYF. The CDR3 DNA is TGTGCCAGCAGCCCGAAGACGAGCACAGATACGCAGTATTTT.

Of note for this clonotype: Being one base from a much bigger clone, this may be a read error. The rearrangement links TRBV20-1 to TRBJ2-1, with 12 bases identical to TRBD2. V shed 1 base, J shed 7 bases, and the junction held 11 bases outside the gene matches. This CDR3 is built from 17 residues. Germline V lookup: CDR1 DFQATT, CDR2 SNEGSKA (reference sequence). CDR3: CSARVSASGGVGNEQFF. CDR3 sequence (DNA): TGCAGTGCTAGAGTTTCGGCTAGCGGGGGGGTAGGGAATGAGCAGTTCTTC.

The CDR3 DNA reads as TGTGCCAGCAGTTACCGGGGTATCGGCTATAATTCACCCCTCCACTTT. Translated, it gives CASSYRGIGYNSPLHF. This chain joins TRBV6-1 and TRBJ1-6; D is ambiguous. Per the germline V gene, CDR1 is MNHNS and CDR2 is SASEGT. V dropped 5 bases and J dropped 3 bases, with 14 bases sitting between them. CDR3 size: 16 residues.

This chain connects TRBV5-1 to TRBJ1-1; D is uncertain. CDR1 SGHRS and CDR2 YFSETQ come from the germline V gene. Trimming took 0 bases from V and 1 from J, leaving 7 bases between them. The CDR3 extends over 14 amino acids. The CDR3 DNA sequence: TGCGCCAGCAGCTTGGGATGGCAGAACACTGAAGCTTTCTTT. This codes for CASSLGWQNTEAFF.

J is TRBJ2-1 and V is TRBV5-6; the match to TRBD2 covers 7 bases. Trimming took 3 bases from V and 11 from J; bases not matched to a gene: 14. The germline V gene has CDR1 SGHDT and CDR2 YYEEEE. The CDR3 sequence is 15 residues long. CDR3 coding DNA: TGTGCCAGCAGCTCCAGCCGGGGGGACTGGGGGAAGCAGTTCTTC. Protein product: CASSSSRGDWGKQFF.

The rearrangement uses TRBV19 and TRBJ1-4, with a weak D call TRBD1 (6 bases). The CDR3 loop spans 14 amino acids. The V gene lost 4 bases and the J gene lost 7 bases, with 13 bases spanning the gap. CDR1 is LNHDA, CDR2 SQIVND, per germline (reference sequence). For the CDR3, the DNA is TGTGCCAGTAGTAATGACAGGCGTCGTGAAAAACTGTTTTTT. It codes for CASSNDRRREKLFF.

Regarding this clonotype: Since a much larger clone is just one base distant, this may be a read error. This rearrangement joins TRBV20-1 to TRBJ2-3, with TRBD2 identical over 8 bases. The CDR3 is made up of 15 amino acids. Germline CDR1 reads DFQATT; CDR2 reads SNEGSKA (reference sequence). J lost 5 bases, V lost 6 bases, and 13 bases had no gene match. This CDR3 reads CSAMTSAGAIDTQYF. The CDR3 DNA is TGCAGTGCCATGACTTCAGCGGGGGCCATAGATACGCAGTATTTT.

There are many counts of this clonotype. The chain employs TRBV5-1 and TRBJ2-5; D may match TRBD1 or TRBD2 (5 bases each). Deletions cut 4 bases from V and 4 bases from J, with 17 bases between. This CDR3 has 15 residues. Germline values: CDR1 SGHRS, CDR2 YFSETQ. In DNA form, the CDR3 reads TGCGCCAGCAGCGTCGACCGGGGCAAAGGAGAGACCCAGTACTTC. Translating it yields CASSVDRGKGETQYF. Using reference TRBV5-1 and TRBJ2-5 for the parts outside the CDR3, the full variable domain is KAGVTQTPRYLIKTRGQQVTLSCSPISGHRSVSWYQQTPGQGLQFLFEYFSETQRNKGNFPGRFSGRQFSNSRSEMNVSTLELGDSALYLCASSVDRGKGETQYFGPGTRLLVL.

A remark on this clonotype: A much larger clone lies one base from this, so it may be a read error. CDR3 loop: CASRDRGYGQYF. CDR3 DNA sequence: TGTGCCAGCAGAGACAGGGGCTACGGGCAGTACTTC. The chain employs TRBV6-1 and TRBJ2-7, with 8 bases fitting TRBD1. Germline assignment: CDR1 MNHNS and CDR2 SASEGT. There are 12 residues in the CDR3.

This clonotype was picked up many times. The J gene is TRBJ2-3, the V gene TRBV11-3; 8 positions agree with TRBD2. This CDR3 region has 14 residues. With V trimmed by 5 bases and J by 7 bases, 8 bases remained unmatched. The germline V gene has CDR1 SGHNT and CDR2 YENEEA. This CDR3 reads CASSMGLVQHTQYF. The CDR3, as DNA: TGTGCCAGCAGCATGGGACTAGTTCAGCATACGCAGTATTTT. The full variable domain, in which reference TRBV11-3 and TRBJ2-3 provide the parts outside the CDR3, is EAGVVQSPRYKIIEKKQPVAFWCNPISGHNTLYWYLQNLGQGPELLIRYENEEAVDDSQLPKDRFSAERLKGVDSTLKIQPAELGDSAVYLCASSMGLVQHTQYFGPGTRLTVL.

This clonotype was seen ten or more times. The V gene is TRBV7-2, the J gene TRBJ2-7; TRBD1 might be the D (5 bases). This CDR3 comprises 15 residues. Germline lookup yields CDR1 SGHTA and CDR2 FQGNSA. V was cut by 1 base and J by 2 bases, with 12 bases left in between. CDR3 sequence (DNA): TGTGCCAGCAGCTTAGATCCCGGACATGCCTACGAGCAGTACTTC. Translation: CASSLDPGHAYEQYF.

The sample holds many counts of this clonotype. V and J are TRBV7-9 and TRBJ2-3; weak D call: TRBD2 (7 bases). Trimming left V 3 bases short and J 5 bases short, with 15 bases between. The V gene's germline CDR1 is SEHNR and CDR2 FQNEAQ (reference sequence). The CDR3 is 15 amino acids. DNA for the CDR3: TGTGCCAGCAGCTTCCAAGGGGGGGTCGGAGATACGCAGTATTTT. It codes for CASSFQGGVGDTQYF.

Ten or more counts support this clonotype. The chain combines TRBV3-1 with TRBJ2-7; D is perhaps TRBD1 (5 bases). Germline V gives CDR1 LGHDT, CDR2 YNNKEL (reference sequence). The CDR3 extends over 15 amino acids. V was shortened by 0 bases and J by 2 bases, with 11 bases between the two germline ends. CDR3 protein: CASSQDRSGTYEQYF. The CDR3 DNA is TGTGCCAGCAGCCAAGATCGGTCAGGGACCTACGAGCAGTACTTC.